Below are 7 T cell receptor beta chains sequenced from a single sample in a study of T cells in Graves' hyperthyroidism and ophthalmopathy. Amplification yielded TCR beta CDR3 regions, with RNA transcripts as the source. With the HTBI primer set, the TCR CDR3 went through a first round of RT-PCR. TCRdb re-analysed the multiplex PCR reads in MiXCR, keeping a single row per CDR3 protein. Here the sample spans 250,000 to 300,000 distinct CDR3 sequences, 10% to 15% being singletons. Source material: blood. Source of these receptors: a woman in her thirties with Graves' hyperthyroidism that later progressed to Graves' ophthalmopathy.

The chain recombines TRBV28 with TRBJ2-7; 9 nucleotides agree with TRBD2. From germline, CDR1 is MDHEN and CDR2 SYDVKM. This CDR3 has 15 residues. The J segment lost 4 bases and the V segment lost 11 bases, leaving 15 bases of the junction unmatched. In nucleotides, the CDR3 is TGTGCCTCAAAACGATCCGGGACTAGCAGATACGAGCAGTACTTC. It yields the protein CASKRSGTSRYEQYF. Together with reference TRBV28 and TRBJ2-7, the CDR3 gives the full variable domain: DVKVTQSSRYLVKRTGEKVFLECVQDMDHENMFWYRQDPGLGLRLIYFSYDVKMKEKGDIPEGYSVSREKKERFSLILESASTNQTSMYLCASKRSGTSRYEQYFGPGTRLTVT.

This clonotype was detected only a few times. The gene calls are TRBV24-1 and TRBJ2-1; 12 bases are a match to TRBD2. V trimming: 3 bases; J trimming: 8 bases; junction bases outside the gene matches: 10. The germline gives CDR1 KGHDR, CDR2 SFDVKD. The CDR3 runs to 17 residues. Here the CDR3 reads CATSDPGLAGGPHEQFF. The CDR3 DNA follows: TGTGCCACCAGTGATCCGGGGCTAGCGGGAGGGCCCCATGAGCAGTTCTTC.

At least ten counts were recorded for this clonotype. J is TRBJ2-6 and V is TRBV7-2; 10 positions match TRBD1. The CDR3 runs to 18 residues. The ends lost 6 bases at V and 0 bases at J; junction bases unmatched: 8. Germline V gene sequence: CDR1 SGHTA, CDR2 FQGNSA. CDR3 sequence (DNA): TGTGCCAGCAGTTCAGGACAGGGGGTGTTCTCTGGGGCCAACGTCCTGACTTTC. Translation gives CASSSGQGVFSGANVLTF.

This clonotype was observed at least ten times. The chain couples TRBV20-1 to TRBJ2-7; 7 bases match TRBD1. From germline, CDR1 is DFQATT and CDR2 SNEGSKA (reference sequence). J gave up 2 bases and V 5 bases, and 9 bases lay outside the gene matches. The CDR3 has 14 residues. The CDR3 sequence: CSAAGQAITYEQYF. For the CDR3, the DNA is TGCAGTGCTGCCGGACAGGCCATAACCTACGAGCAGTACTTC.

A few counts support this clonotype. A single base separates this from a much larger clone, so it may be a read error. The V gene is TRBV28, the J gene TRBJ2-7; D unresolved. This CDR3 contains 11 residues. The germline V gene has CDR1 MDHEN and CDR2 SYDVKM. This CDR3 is CTSSEAYEQYF. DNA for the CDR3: TGTACCAGCAGCGAGGCCTACGAGCAGTACTTC.

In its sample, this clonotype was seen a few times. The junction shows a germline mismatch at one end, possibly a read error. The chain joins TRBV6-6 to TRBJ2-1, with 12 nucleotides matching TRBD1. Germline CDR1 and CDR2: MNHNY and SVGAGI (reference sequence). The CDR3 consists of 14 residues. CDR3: CASSYGTGGQERFF. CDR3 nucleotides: TGTGCCAGCAGTTACGGGACAGGGGGCCAGGAGCGGTTCTTC.

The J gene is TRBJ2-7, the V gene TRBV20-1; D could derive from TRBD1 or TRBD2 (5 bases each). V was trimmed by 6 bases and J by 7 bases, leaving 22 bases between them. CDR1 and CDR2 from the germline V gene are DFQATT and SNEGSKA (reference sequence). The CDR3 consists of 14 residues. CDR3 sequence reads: CSAYRGRGIGEQYF. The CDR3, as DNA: TGCAGTGCCTATAGGGGACGGGGCATAGGGGAGCAGTACTTC.